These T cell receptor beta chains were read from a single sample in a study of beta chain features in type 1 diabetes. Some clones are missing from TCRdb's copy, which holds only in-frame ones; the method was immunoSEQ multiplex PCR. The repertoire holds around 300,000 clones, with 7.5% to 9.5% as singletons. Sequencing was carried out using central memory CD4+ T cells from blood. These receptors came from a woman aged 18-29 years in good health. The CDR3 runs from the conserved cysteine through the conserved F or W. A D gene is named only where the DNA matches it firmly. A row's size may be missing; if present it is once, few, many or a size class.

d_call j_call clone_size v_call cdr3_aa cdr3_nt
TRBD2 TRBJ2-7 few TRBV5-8 CASSLDGTSGRIGEQYF TGTGCCAGCAGCTTGGATGGGACTAGCGGACGTATAGGAGAGCAGTACTTC
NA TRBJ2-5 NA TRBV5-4 CASSRPGLGETQYF TGTGCCAGCAGCCGCCCGGGGCTAGGGGAGACCCAGTACTTC
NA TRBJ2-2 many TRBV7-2 CASSLRKTGELFF TGTGCCAGCAGCTTGAGGAAAACCGGGGAGCTGTTTTTT
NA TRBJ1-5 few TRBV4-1 CASSQAGNYNQPQHF TGCGCCAGCAGCCAAGCGGGGAACTACAATCAGCCCCAGCATTTT
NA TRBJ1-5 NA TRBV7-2 CASSFGRNQPQHF TGTGCCAGCAGCTTCGGCCGCAATCAGCCCCAGCATTTT
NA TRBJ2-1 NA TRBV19 CASSIDLSVSYNEQFF TGTGCCAGTAGTATTGATCTTTCAGTCTCCTACAATGAGCAGTTCTTC
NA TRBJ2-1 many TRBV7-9 CASSLAGSFKQFF TGTGCCAGCAGCTTAGCGGGGTCCTTCAAGCAGTTCTTC
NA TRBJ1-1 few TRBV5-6 CASVRGMNTEAFF TGTGCCAGCGTCAGGGGAATGAACACTGAAGCTTTCTTT
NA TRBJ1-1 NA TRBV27 CASSFGHSRAGNTEAFF TGTGCCAGCAGTTTTGGCCATTCCAGGGCAGGTAACACTGAAGCTTTCTTT
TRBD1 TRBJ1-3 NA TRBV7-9 CASSLGRAGTGGNTIYF TGTGCCAGCAGCTTAGGACGCGCCGGGACAGGCGGAAACACCATATATTTT
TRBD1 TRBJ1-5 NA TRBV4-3 CASSQAQGAGNQPQHF TGCGCCAGCAGCCAAGCACAGGGGGCAGGCAATCAGCCCCAGCATTTT
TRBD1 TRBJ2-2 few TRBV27 CASRTQGVKNTGELFF TGTGCCAGCAGAACACAGGGGGTTAAGAACACCGGGGAGCTGTTTTTT
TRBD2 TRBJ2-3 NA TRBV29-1 CSVWGLAGGRNTQYF TGCAGCGTATGGGGACTAGCGGGAGGCAGGAATACGCAGTATTTT
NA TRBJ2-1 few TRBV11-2 CASSVKQGSYNEQFF TGTGCCAGCAGCGTAAAGCAGGGCTCCTACAATGAGCAGTTCTTC
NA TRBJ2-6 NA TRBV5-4 CASSLSLPGANVLTF TGTGCCAGCAGCTTATCCCTTCCAGGGGCCAACGTCCTGACTTTC
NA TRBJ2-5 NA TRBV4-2 CASSQDGAPLQETQYF TGTGCCAGCAGCCAAGATGGAGCCCCTCTCCAAGAGACCCAGTACTTC
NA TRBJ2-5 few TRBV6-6 CASSVRDQETQYF TGTGCCAGCAGTGTCCGGGACCAAGAGACCCAGTACTTC
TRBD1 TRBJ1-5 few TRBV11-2 CASSLGPGGGQPQHF TGTGCCAGCAGCTTAGGACCAGGGGGTGGACAGCCCCAGCATTTT
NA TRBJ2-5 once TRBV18 CASSLPGRETQYF TGTGCCAGCTCACTTCCGGGTAGGGAGACCCAGTACTTC
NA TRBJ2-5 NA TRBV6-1 CASSEVRQETQYF TGTGCCAGCAGTGAAGTCAGGCAAGAGACCCAGTACTTC
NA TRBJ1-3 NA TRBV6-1 CASSVVFSGNTIYF TGTGCCAGCAGTGTAGTTTTCTCTGGAAACACCATATATTTT
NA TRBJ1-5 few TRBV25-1 CASSEYTANQPQHF TGTGCCAGCAGTGAATACACAGCCAATCAGCCCCAGCATTTT
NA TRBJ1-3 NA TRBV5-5 CASSLVPSQGNTIYF TGTGCCAGCAGCCTTGTACCCTCCCAGGGAAACACCATATATTTT
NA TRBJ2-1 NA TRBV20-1 CSASIHNEQFF TGCAGTGCTAGTATCCACAATGAGCAGTTCTTC
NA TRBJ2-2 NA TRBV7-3 CASSLRATGELFF TGTGCCAGCAGCTTACGAGCTACCGGGGAGCTGTTTTTT
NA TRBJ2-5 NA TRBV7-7 CASSVRGKETQYF TGTGCCAGCAGCGTCCGGGGAAAAGAGACCCAGTACTTC
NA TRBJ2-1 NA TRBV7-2 CASSLAYGLGYNEQFF TGTGCCAGCAGCTTAGCTTACGGGCTTGGGTACAATGAGCAGTTCTTC
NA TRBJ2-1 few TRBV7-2 CASSFQPGLTGQQFF TGTGCCAGCAGCTTCCAGCCGGGCCTTACGGGGCAGCAGTTCTTC